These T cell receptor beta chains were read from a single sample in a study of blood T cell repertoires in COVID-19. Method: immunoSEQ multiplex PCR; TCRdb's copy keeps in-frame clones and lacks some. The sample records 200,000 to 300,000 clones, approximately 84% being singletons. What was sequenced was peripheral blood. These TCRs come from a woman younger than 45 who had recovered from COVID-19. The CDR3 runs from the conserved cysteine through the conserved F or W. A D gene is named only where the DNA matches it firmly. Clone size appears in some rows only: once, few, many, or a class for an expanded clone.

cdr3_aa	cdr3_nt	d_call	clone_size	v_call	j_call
CASSLETGQGTYEQYF	TGTGCCAGCAGCTTAGAGACAGGGCAGGGAACCTACGAGCAGTACTTC	TRBD1	few	TRBV11-1	TRBJ2-7
CASSPGGERAQNF	TGTGCCAGCAGCCCCGGCGGGGAGCGGGCACAGAATTTT	.	once	TRBV2	TRBJ2-3
CASSVTGSSNQPQHF	TGTGCCAGCAGCGTAACAGGGTCCAGCAATCAGCCCCAGCATTTT	.	.	TRBV9	TRBJ1-5
CSVEGGWADTQYF	TGCAGCGTTGAGGGGGGTTGGGCAGATACGCAGTATTTT	.	.	TRBV29-1	TRBJ2-3
CASSLEGAGADTQYF	TGTGCCAGCAGCTTAGAGGGGGCCGGGGCAGATACGCAGTATTTT	.	.	TRBV11-2	TRBJ2-3
CASSTTPGGLGSPLHF	TGTGCCAGCAGCACAACTCCAGGGGGCTTGGGTTCACCCCTCCACTTT	TRBD1	.	TRBV7-2	TRBJ1-6
CASGSTGVNHNEQFF	TGTGCTAGTGGTTCGACAGGGGTTAATCACAATGAGCAGTTCTTC	TRBD1	.	TRBV12-5	TRBJ2-1
CASSPLMASSYNEQFF	TGTGCCAGCAGCCCTCTCATGGCAAGCTCCTACAATGAGCAGTTCTTC	.	.	TRBV14	TRBJ2-1
CASSKEVEKRSNQPQHF	TGTGCCAGCAGCAAAGAGGTCGAAAAGAGGAGCAATCAGCCCCAGCATTTT	.	.	TRBV21-1	TRBJ1-5
CASSPPGLAGTDTQYF	TGTGCCAGCAGCCCTCCTGGGCTAGCAGGCACAGATACGCAGTATTTT	.	.	TRBV7-9	TRBJ2-3
CASSDSGRYTF	TGTGCCAGCTCAGACAGTGGGCGCTACACCTTC	.	.	TRBV18	TRBJ1-2
CASRPGQGAYEQYF	TGTGCCAGCAGGCCTGGACAGGGGGCTTACGAGCAGTACTTC	TRBD1	.	TRBV6-5	TRBJ2-7
CASRGSLPSGNTIYF	TGTGCCAGCAGGGGCTCCCTTCCCTCTGGAAACACCATATATTTT	.	.	TRBV6-5	TRBJ1-3
CASSWTGDSEQYF	TGTGCCAGCAGTTGGACAGGGGACAGCGAGCAGTACTTC	TRBD1	.	TRBV6-2/TRBV6-3	TRBJ2-7
CASSTGLAGIGTGELFF	TGTGCCAGCAGCACGGGACTAGCGGGGATCGGGACCGGGGAGCTGTTTTTT	TRBD2	.	TRBV2	TRBJ2-2
CASSFSQRGSGETQYF	TGCGCCAGCAGTTTTTCCCAGCGGGGTAGCGGTGAGACCCAGTACTTC	TRBD2	.	TRBV23-1	TRBJ2-5
CASSYRAGAFAEQYF	TGTGCCAGCAGCTATAGAGCGGGGGCCTTCGCCGAGCAGTACTTC	TRBD2	.	TRBV7-2	TRBJ2-7
CSASKAGVPDTQYF	TGCAGTGCTAGTAAAGCGGGGGTACCAGATACGCAGTATTTT	TRBD2	.	TRBV20-1	TRBJ2-3
CASRGGMRETQYF	TGTGCCAGCCGCGGGGGGATGAGAGAGACCCAGTACTTC	TRBD2	.	TRBV7-2	TRBJ2-5
CASSRLAGGQDTQYF	TGTGCCAGCAGTCGACTAGCGGGGGGCCAAGATACGCAGTATTTT	TRBD2	.	TRBV11-2	TRBJ2-3